The 6 T cell receptor beta chains below all came from one sample that was sequenced in a study of T cells expressing NK-cell markers. Reanalyzing the 5' RACE reads, TCRdb keeps one entry per CDR3 protein, without DNA. Here the sample table reports hundreds of thousands of distinct CDR3 sequences. Sequencing was carried out using blood T cells: a sorted CD56 or NKG2C T cell subset, CD4+ or CD8+ T cells, or bulk PBMC T cells (not recorded which). These TCRs come from a woman aged 18-69 years in good health.

The chain combines TRBV7-2 with TRBJ2-3. This CDR3 has 14 amino acids. The V gene's germline CDR1 is SGHTA and CDR2 FQGNSA. This CDR3 reads CASSFVDGRDTQYF.

V usage is TRBV19 and J usage is TRBJ2-5; TCRdb reports TRBD2, a call that lacks DNA to check it against. The CDR3 runs to 13 residues. The V gene's germline CDR1 is LNHDA and CDR2 SQIVND (reference sequence). The CDR3 spells CASSMSLAATQYF.

The rearrangement links TRBV4-3 to TRBJ1-4; TCRdb designates TRBD1, a call that cannot be tested without DNA. CDR3 size: 17 residues. Germline-derived CDR1 and CDR2 are LGHNA and YSLEER. The CDR3 region is CASSPPRGFATNEKLFF.

The chain combines TRBV19 with TRBJ2-1; TCRdb proposes TRBD1, but this gene call is untestable without DNA. This CDR3 region has 15 residues. Germline V gene sequence: CDR1 LNHDA, CDR2 SQIVND (reference sequence). CDR3 protein: CASSHNPRGYNEQFF.

This rearrangement joins TRBV5-6 to TRBJ2-3; TCRdb's D call of TRBD1 is untestable without DNA. Per the germline V gene, CDR1 is SGHDT and CDR2 is YYEEEE. The CDR3 sequence is 16 residues long. This chain's CDR3 is CASSTVAMGPTDTQYF.

The chain joins TRBV18 to TRBJ2-5; TCRdb lists TRBD2, though no DNA is available to test this call. The length of the CDR3 is 17 residues. Germline V lookup: CDR1 KGHSH, CDR2 LQKENI. The CDR3 here is CASSPWGGSSGQETQYF.